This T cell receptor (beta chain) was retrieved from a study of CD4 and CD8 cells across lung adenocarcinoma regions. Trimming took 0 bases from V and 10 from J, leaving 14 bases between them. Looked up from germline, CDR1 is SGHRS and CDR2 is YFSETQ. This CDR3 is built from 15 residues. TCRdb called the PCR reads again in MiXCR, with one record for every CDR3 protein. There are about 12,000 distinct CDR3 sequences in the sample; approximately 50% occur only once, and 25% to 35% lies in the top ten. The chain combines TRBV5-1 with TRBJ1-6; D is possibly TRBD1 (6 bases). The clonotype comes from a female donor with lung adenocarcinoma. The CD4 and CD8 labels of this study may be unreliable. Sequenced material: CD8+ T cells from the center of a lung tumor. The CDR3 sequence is CASSLEGGHRSPLHF. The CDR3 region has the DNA TGCGCCAGCAGCTTGGAGGGGGGGCATCGATCACCCCTCCACTTT.